The 25 T cell receptor beta chains below come from one sample, sequenced in a study of T cell responses to AZD1222 COVID-19 vaccine. The table came from immunoSEQ multiplex PCR; TCRdb's copy has only in-frame clones and leaves some out. Of roughly 100,000 clones in the sample, around 90% were seen once. Sequenced here: peripheral blood, sampled on day 0 of AZD1222 vaccination. The source is an adult in good health.

The rearrangement uses TRBV5-1 and TRBJ1-2, with D possibly matching TRBD1 (6 bases). V shed 5 bases and J shed 4 bases, with 12 bases lying between them. The CDR3 sequence is 13 residues long. Germline CDR1 reads SGHRS; CDR2 reads YFSETQ. DNA for the CDR3: TGCGCCAGCAGTAAGGGGGAGGGCTATGGCTACACCTTC. This sequence encodes CASSKGEGYGYTF. Full variable domain (remainder filled in from reference TRBV5-1 and TRBJ1-2): KAGVTQTPRYLIKTRGQQVTLSCSPISGHRSVSWYQQTPGQGLQFLFEYFSETQRNKGNFPGRFSGRQFSNSRSEMNVSTLELGDSALYLCASSKGEGYGYTFGSGTRLTVV.

The chain employs TRBV7-8 and TRBJ1-2; D might be TRBD1 (5 bases). Germline V gene sequence: CDR1 SGHVS, CDR2 FQNEAQ. There are 14 residues in the CDR3. The V end was cut by 4 bases, the J end by 2 bases, with 11 bases between. The CDR3 region has the DNA TGTGCCAGCAGCTCGAGACAGTTAAACTATGGCTACACCTTC. Translating it yields CASSSRQLNYGYTF.

The chain is built from TRBV4-3 and TRBJ1-6; D possibly corresponds to TRBD1 (6 bases). Germline CDR1 reads LGHNA; CDR2 reads YSLEER. Trimming shortened V by 1 base and J by 3 bases, and 7 bases separated the two germline ends. This CDR3 region has 15 residues. This chain's CDR3 is CASSQGTVYNSPLHF. In DNA, the CDR3 is TGCGCCAGCAGCCAAGGGACAGTCTATAATTCACCCCTCCACTTT.

DNA for the CDR3: TGTGCCAGCAGCATCACGCGGCAGGGGAACAATGAGCAGTTCTTC. Protein: CASSITRQGNNEQFF. The rearrangement joins TRBV7-2 to TRBJ2-1, with D perhaps matching TRBD1 (6 bases). With 5 bases removed from V and 5 bases from J, the gap between germline ends came to 16 bases. The CDR3 sequence is 15 residues long. Germline CDR1 reads SGHTA; CDR2 reads FQGNSA.

The V and J genes are TRBV18 and TRBJ2-1; D gene unclear. The CDR3 has 14 amino acids. CDR1 and CDR2 from the germline V gene are KGHSH and LQKENI. Deletions cut 4 bases from V and 0 bases from J, with 7 bases between. The CDR3 DNA follows: TGTGCCAGCTCACTCGTCGGCTCCTACAATGAGCAGTTCTTC. Protein sequence: CASSLVGSYNEQFF.

Points on this clone: The same CDR3 also results from other DNA sequences found in this sample. This chain uses TRBV19 with TRBJ1-2; D is ambiguous. V was clipped by 3 bases and J by 3 bases, with 8 bases between them. Germline values: CDR1 LNHDA, CDR2 SQIVND (reference sequence). This CDR3 has 13 amino acids. Here the CDR3 reads CASSIGTYYGYTF. For the CDR3, the DNA is TGTGCCAGTAGTATCGGAACCTACTATGGCTACACCTTC.

This sequence joins TRBV9 and TRBJ1-2; tentatively, D is TRBD1 (5 bases). V lost 0 bases, J lost 2 bases, and 11 bases lay in between. This CDR3 comprises 15 residues. Germline V CDR1 and CDR2: SGDLS, YYNGEE. CDR3 DNA sequence: TGTGCCAGCAGCGTAGATCGACAGAACAACTATGGCTACACCTTC. Residues: CASSVDRQNNYGYTF. The whole variable domain, remainder taken from reference TRBV9 and TRBJ1-2, is DSGVTQTPKHLITATGQRVTLRCSPRSGDLSVYWYQQSLDQGLQFLIQYYNGEERAKGNILERFSAQQFPDLHSELNLSSLELGDSALYFCASSVDRQNNYGYTFGSGTRLTVV.

The gene calls are TRBV10-3 and TRBJ2-2; D tentatively fits TRBD1 or TRBD2 (5 bases each). The ends were cut back, 7 bases at V and 8 bases at J, with 14 bases in the middle. Per germline, CDR1 ENHRY and CDR2 SYGVKD. The CDR3 spans 13 residues. The CDR3 nucleotides are TGTGCCATCACCCCTGGGACGTCTGGGGAGCTGTTTTTT. Protein: CAITPGTSGELFF.

In this sample, this clone turned up once. V usage is TRBV25-1 and J usage is TRBJ1-4, with a weak D call TRBD1 (5 bases). CDR1 and CDR2 from the germline V gene are MGHDK and SYGVNS. Trimming removed 2 bases from V and 4 bases from J, with 17 bases in between. CDR3 size: 17 residues. The CDR3 DNA reads TGTGCCAGCAGTGAAATAGGACACCTCTCGGGTAATGAAAAACTGTTTTTT. Protein product: CASSEIGHLSGNEKLFF. Full variable domain (rest looked up from reference TRBV25-1 and TRBJ1-4): EADIYQTPRYLVIGTGKKITLECSQTMGHDKMYWYQQDPGMELHLIHYSYGVNSTEKGDLSSESTVSRIRTEHFPLTLESARPSHTSQYLCASSEIGHLSGNEKLFFGSGTQLSVL.

The V gene is TRBV24-1, the J gene TRBJ2-7, with D tentatively TRBD1 (5 bases). The length of the CDR3 is 15 residues. V was trimmed by 2 bases and J by 2 bases, leaving 12 bases between them. Looked up from germline, CDR1 is KGHDR and CDR2 is SFDVKD. The CDR3 loop reads CATSDSHRTTYEQYF. The CDR3 DNA sequence: TGTGCCACCAGTGATTCGCACAGGACAACCTACGAGCAGTACTTC.

The chain employs TRBV12-3 or TRBV12-4 and TRBJ1-2; D not resolved. Trimming cost V 0 bases and J 10 bases, with 12 bases left between them. The CDR3 loop spans 13 amino acids. In DNA, the CDR3 is TGTGCCAGCAGTTTAGCGCGGCTCGCTCCCTACACCTTC. It specifies CASSLARLAPYTF.

The rearrangement uses TRBV7-9 and TRBJ1-1; 8 bases line up with TRBD1. The CDR3 is 14 amino acids. Germline loops: CDR1 SEHNR, CDR2 FQNEAQ (reference sequence). Trimming took 5 bases from V and 6 from J; bases not matched to a gene: 8. DNA for the CDR3: TGTGCCAGCAGCATATCCCAGGGGGCCTCTGAAGCTTTCTTT. Translating it yields CASSISQGASEAFF.

The chain couples TRBV21-1 to TRBJ1-6. TRBV21-1 is a recognized pseudogene. This CDR3 is built from 20 residues. CDR3 sequence: CASSKGGSGFWYYYNSPLHF. The DNA for the CDR3 is TGTGCCAGCAGCAAAGGGGGGAGCGGATTCTGGTACTACTATAATTCACCCCTCCACTTT.

The rearrangement joins TRBV4-1 to TRBJ2-1; D uncertain. Looked up from germline, CDR1 is MGHRA and CDR2 is YSYEKL. V was trimmed by 2 bases and J by 8 bases, leaving 7 bases between them. The CDR3 is 12 residues long. CDR3 amino acids: CASSQSNDEQFF. DNA of the CDR3: TGCGCCAGCAGCCAATCAAACGATGAGCAGTTCTTC.

The chain recombines TRBV5-1 with TRBJ1-5, with D hard to call. The CDR3 has 13 residues. The germline gives CDR1 SGHRS, CDR2 YFSETQ. V lost 4 bases and J 5 bases, leaving 10 bases between the germline ends. CDR3 sequence (DNA): TGCGCCAGCAGCCTGGACGGACATCAGCCCCAGCATTTT. It specifies CASSLDGHQPQHF.

The chain couples TRBV28 to TRBJ1-2, with D possibly TRBD1 on 6 matching bases. The ends were cut back, 3 bases at V and 7 bases at J, with 33 bases in the middle. The CDR3 runs to 20 residues. Germline V gene sequence: CDR1 MDHEN, CDR2 SYDVKM. This chain's CDR3 is CASSFLIRGPGGILVCGYTF. CDR3 in DNA: TGTGCCAGCAGTTTTTTAATCCGGGGGCCGGGGGGTATTTTGGTTTGTGGCTACACCTTC.

The gene calls are TRBV23-1 and TRBJ2-2; the D is unclear. TRBV23-1 is assigned to the ORF class and has an uncertain function. V lost 0 bases, J lost 5 bases, and 7 bases lay in between. The CDR3 loop spans 14 amino acids. CDR3 region: CASSQSTETGELFF. The CDR3 DNA reads TGCGCCAGCAGTCAATCGACGGAGACCGGGGAGCTGTTTTTT.

V usage is TRBV24-1 and J usage is TRBJ1-5; TRBD1 agrees at 10 bases. Germline CDR1 reads KGHDR; CDR2 reads SFDVKD. The CDR3 spans 16 residues. With V trimmed by 3 bases and J by 2 bases, 3 bases remained unmatched. This CDR3 is CATSDRTGGGNQPQHF. DNA of the CDR3: TGTGCCACCAGTGATCGGACAGGGGGAGGCAATCAGCCCCAGCATTTT.

The J gene is TRBJ2-7, the V gene TRBV13; 8 bases line up with TRBD1. Germline CDR1 is PRHDT and CDR2 is FYEKMQ (reference sequence). Losses at the gene ends were 2 bases for V and 2 bases for J; bases not matched to a gene: 2. This CDR3 region has 14 residues. CDR3 residues: CASSLNRGTYEQYF. The CDR3, as DNA: TGTGCCAGCAGCTTAAACAGGGGGACCTACGAGCAGTACTTC.

The rearrangement uses TRBV20-1 and TRBJ1-2; no clear D gene. The V and J ends lost 3 bases and 6 bases respectively, with 11 bases between them. Germline CDR1 and CDR2: DFQATT and SNEGSKA (reference sequence). This CDR3 has 12 residues. The CDR3 is CSASQPPNGYTF. In DNA form, the CDR3 reads TGCAGTGCTAGTCAGCCTCCGAATGGCTACACCTTC.

This chain links TRBV19 with TRBJ1-4; 11 bases are a match to TRBD1. J lost 8 bases, V lost 7 bases, and 9 bases had no gene match. CDR3 length: 15 amino acids. Germline V gives CDR1 LNHDA, CDR2 SQIVND (reference sequence). The DNA for the CDR3 is TGTGCCAGTAATCTAAGGGACAGGGGGAGGGAAAAACTGTTTTTT. This codes for CASNLRDRGREKLFF.

The table lists this clone with a count of one. This chain links TRBV6-5 with TRBJ2-1; D is unclear. Trimming took off 7 bases at V and 1 base at J, with 11 bases between the two ends. CDR1 and CDR2 (germline): MNHEY, SVGAGI. The CDR3 has 14 amino acids. Here the CDR3 DNA reads TGTGCCAGCAACCCGGGCGCTTCCTACAATGAGCAGTTCTTC. Encoded protein: CASNPGASYNEQFF.

Only one count was recorded for this clone. The chain is built from TRBV19 and TRBJ1-1, with a weak D call TRBD1 (6 bases). Looked up from germline, CDR1 is LNHDA and CDR2 is SQIVND (reference sequence). The ends were cut back, 9 bases at V and 6 bases at J, with 29 bases in the middle. The CDR3 runs to 17 residues. CDR3: CASSSPGGQGRDSEAFF. The CDR3, as DNA: TGTGCCAGCAGTTCCCCCGGAGGGCAGGGGAGAGACTCTGAAGCTTTCTTT.

V and J are TRBV7-9 and TRBJ2-7; D gene uncertain. The CDR3 contains 13 residues. Trimming pared 5 bases from V and 4 bases from J, leaving 12 bases between. The germline V gene encodes CDR1 SEHNR and CDR2 FQNEAQ (reference sequence). In DNA, the CDR3 is TGTGCCAGCAGCCCCCGGGCCATTTACGAGCAGTACTTC. Translating it yields CASSPRAIYEQYF.

In its sample, this clone was seen once. The chain carries TRBV9 and TRBJ2-7; D ambiguous. V was cut by 3 bases and J by 5 bases, with 15 bases left in between. There are 14 residues in the CDR3. Germline V gene lookup returns CDR1 SGDLS and CDR2 YYNGEE. The CDR3 DNA reads as TGTGCCAGCAGCGGAAGGTTCTTCATGGACGAGCAGTACTTC. Translated: CASSGRFFMDEQYF.